This T cell receptor beta chain originates from a study of cytomegalovirus exposure and HLA in healthy donors. Regarding the study as a whole: Later genetic work tied a missense DCLRE1C variant to beta-chain V and J trimming.

V lost 11 bases to trimming and J lost 4 bases, with 15 bases between them. The CDR3 contains 12 residues. Germline V lookup: CDR1 MNHNS, CDR2 SASEGT. Worth noting for this clone: What it recognizes is unknown.

Vbeta (60) and Jbeta (13) primers were used in the PCR. This table comes from immunoSEQ multiplex PCR, and its TCRdb copy is limited to in-frame clones, with some not included. Among 100,000 to 150,000 clones listed, approximately 80% were seen once. Sequencing was done on a sample of PBMCs. V is TRBV6-1 and J is TRBJ2-7; TRBD2 might be the D (6 bases). The TCR was taken from a young man in good health and CMV-seronegative. The CDR3 sequence is CASHRGTYEQYF. The CDR3 nucleotides read TGTGCCTCTCATCGCGGGACTTACGAGCAGTACTTC.